The TCR beta chain under discussion was sequenced for a study of blood T cell repertoires in COVID-19. Turning to the study itself: PBMCs, B-cell-depleted T cells, or T cells were the source of the cDNA or gDNA that made up the material.

Patients at the Seattle site were enrolled during active infection and followed longitudinally. Original processing notes: Amplified reference gene primers provided the basis for estimating nucleated cell counts. Here immunoSEQ multiplex PCR was the method, and the copy in TCRdb shows in-frame clones only, minus some. V and J calls and clone size follow that table, whereas D and trimming were derived from the DNA. The sample shows over 80,000 clones, approximately 79% of them seen only once. CDR1 is SGDLS, CDR2 YYNGEE, per germline. The CDR3 consists of 15 residues. Trimming removed 0 bases from V and 0 bases from J, with 7 bases in between.

The TCR originated in a man in his 70s with COVID-19, enrolled during active disease. Sequencing was done on a sample of peripheral blood. This chain connects TRBV9 to TRBJ1-3, with D perhaps TRBD1 (5 bases). CDR3 nucleotide sequence: TGTGCCAGCAGCGTAGGAGGACACTCTGGAAACACCATATATTTT. It yields the protein CASSVGGHSGNTIYF.